This T cell receptor (beta chain) is drawn from a study of blood T cells in healthy people across ages. Every donor gave approximately 10 milliliters of peripheral blood. Whenever a sample was processed, at least 7 million PBMCs were isolated. This clonotype was seen a few times. It was with a sample-barcoded 5' primer and a J-beta primer mix that a second PCR of roughly 7 to 11 cycles was run. A template-switch adaptor containing 12 random nucleotides labeled each cDNA molecule. A minimum of 2.5 million CDR3-containing paired-end reads was obtained for each sample. Each CDR3 protein is one row after TCRdb ran MiXCR on the 5' RACE reads. The sample lists over 1,300,000 distinct CDR3 sequences, 59% seen once, with 6.7% in the top ten. This clonotype was sampled from a young man in good health. The specimen sequenced was blood.

CDR3 in DNA: TGTGCCAGCAGTCTAACCCCCGGGACAGGGGGATACGAGCAGTACTTC. Its translation: CASSLTPGTGGYEQYF. The chain combines TRBV12-3 or TRBV12-4 with TRBJ2-7; 11 positions match TRBD1. CDR3 length: 16 residues. V trimming: 5 bases; J trimming: 4 bases; junction bases outside the gene matches: 10.